What follows are 3 T cell receptor beta chains derived from one specimen sequenced in a study of blood T cell repertoires in COVID-19. Sequenced by immunoSEQ multiplex PCR; TCRdb stores in-frame clones only, minus some. Counted here are 280,000 or so clones, 88% occurring once; the ten biggest clones make up 9.4%. The sequencing sample was made of peripheral blood. The receptors come from a man aged 18 to 30 with active or convalescent COVID-19.

The chain recombines TRBV9 with TRBJ1-2, with D maybe TRBD1 (5 bases). This CDR3 spans 15 amino acids. Germline V lookup: CDR1 SGDLS, CDR2 YYNGEE. V gave up 0 bases and J gave up 3 bases, with 12 bases separating them. The CDR3 loop is CASSVDGQGYYGYTF. The CDR3, as DNA: TGTGCCAGCAGCGTAGATGGGCAGGGTTACTATGGCTACACCTTC.

The rearrangement joins TRBV6-2 or TRBV6-3 to TRBJ2-3, with TRBD2 identical over 11 bases. After removal of 6 bases from V and 1 base from J, the junction contained 6 bases not matched to a gene. The CDR3 length is 16 residues. The germline CDR1 and CDR2 sequences are MNHEY and SVGEGT. The CDR3: CASSLGLAARTDTQYF. The CDR3 DNA reads TGTGCCAGCAGCTTGGGACTAGCGGCCCGCACAGATACGCAGTATTTT.

Only one count was recorded for this clone. The V call is TRBV29-1, the J call TRBJ2-3, with a tentative D call TRBD2 (5 bases). Trimming removed 3 bases at V and 6 bases at J, with 13 bases between. The germline V gene encodes CDR1 SQVTM and CDR2 ANQGSEA. The CDR3 runs to 13 residues. CDR3 amino acids: CSVEYSGSDTQYF. CDR3 DNA: TGCAGCGTTGAGTACTCTGGGAGCGATACGCAGTATTTT.